The sequence of this T cell receptor (beta chain) was determined in a study of blood T cell repertoires in COVID-19. The data were produced by immunoSEQ multiplex PCR, yet TCRdb's version contains in-frame clones alone and is incomplete. Of 430,000 or so clones in the sample, over 85% were seen once. The ends lost 2 bases at V and 4 bases at J; junction bases unmatched: 7. Germline V gene sequence: CDR1 SGHTA, CDR2 FQGNSA. The CDR3 length is 16 residues. The sequenced sample was peripheral blood. The genes are TRBV7-2 and TRBJ2-3; 9 bases are shared with TRBD1. The TCR sequence derives from a man aged 18 to 30 with COVID-19, enrolled during active disease. The CDR3 DNA follows: TGTGCCAGCAGCTTATCCTTCGGACAGGGGTCAGATACGCAGTATTTT. It encodes CASSLSFGQGSDTQYF.